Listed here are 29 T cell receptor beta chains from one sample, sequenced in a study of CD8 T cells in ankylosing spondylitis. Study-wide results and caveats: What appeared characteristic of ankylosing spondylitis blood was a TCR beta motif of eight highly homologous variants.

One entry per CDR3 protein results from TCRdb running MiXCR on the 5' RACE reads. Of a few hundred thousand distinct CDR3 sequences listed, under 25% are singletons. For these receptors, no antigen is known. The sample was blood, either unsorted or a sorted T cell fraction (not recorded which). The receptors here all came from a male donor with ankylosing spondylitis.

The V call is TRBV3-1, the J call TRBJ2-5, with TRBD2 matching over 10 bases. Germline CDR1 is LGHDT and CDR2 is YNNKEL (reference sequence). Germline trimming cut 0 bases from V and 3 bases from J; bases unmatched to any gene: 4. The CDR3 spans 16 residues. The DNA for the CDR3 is TGTGCCAGCAGCCAAGAACTAGCGGGGCTCAAAGAGACCCAGTACTTC. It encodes CASSQELAGLKETQYF.

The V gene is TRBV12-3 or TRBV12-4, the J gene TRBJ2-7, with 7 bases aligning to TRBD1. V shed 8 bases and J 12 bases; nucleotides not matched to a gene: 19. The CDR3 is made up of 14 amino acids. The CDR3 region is CASSPRDSSYPRYF. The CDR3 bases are TGTGCCAGCTCCCCCCGGGACAGCTCCTATCCTCGGTACTTC.

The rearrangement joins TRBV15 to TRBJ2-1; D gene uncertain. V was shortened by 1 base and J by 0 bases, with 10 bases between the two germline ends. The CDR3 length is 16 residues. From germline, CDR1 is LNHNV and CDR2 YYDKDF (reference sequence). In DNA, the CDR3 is TGTGCCACCAGCAGAGTGGGCCAGAGCTCCTACAATGAGCAGTTCTTC. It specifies CATSRVGQSSYNEQFF. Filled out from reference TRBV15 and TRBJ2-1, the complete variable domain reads DAMVIQNPRYQVTQFGKPVTLSCSQTLNHNVMYWYQQKSSQAPKLLFHYYDKDFNNEADTPDNFQSRRPNTSFCFLDIRSPGLGDTAMYLCATSRVGQSSYNEQFFGPGTRLTVL.

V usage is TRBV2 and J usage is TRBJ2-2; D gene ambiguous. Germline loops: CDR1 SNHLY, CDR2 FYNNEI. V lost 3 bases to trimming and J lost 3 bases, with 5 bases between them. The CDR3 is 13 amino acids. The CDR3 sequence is CASSEGYTGELFF. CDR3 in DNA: TGTGCCAGCAGTGAGGGCTACACCGGGGAGCTGTTTTTT.

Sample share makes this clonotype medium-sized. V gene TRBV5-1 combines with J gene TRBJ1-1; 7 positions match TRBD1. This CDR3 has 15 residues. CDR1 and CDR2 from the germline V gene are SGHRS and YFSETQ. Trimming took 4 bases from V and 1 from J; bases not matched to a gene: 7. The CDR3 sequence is CASSKTGTANTEAFF. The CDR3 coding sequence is TGCGCCAGCAGCAAAACCGGGACAGCGAACACTGAAGCTTTCTTT.

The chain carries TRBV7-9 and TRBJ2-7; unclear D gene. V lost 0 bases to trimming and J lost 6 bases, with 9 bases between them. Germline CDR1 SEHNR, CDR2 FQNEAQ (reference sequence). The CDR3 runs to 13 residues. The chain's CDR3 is CASSLARWSEQYF. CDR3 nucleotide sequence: TGTGCCAGCAGCTTAGCGAGGTGGTCCGAGCAGTACTTC.

CDR3 loop: CASSRYAISGLNNEQFF. The CDR3, as DNA: TGTGCCAGCAGCCGATACGCAATAAGTGGTCTAAACAATGAGCAGTTCTTC. The chain combines TRBV11-1 with TRBJ2-1; D is unclear. The germline gives CDR1 SGHAT, CDR2 FQDESV (reference sequence). Trimming took off 5 bases at V and 5 bases at J, with 22 bases between the two ends. This CDR3 is built from 17 residues. Combining the CDR3 with reference TRBV11-1 and TRBJ2-1 gives the whole variable domain EAEVAQSPRYKITEKSQAVAFWCDPISGHATLYWYRQILGQGPELLVQFQDESVVDDSQLPKDRFSAERLKGVDSTLKIQPAELGDSAMYLCASSRYAISGLNNEQFFGPGTRLTVL.

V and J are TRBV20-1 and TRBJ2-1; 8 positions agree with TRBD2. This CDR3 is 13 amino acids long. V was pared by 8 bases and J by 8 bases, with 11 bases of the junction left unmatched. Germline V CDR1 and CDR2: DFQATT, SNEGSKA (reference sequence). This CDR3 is CSIRTTGGYEQFF. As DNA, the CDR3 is TGCAGTATTAGGACAACGGGAGGGTATGAGCAGTTCTTC.

In nucleotides, the CDR3 is TGTGCCAGCGCACAAGGCGCAATCGCAGATACGCAGTATTTT. Translation gives CASAQGAIADTQYF. V is TRBV7-9 and J is TRBJ2-3; D unclear. This CDR3 is 14 amino acids long. V lost 8 bases, J lost 4 bases, and 16 bases lay in between. Per the germline V gene, CDR1 is SEHNR and CDR2 is FQNEAQ (reference sequence).

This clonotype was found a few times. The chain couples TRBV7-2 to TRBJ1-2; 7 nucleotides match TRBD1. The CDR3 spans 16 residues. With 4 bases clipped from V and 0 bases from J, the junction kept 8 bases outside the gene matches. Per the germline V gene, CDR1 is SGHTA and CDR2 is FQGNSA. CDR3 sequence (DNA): TGTGCCAGCAGCTCAGACAGGGTTACGGCTAACTATGGCTACACCTTC. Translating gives CASSSDRVTANYGYTF.

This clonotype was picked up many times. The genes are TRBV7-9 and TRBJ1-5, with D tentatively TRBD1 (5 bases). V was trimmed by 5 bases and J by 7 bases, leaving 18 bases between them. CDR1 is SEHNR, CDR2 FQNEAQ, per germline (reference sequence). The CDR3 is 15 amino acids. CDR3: CASSPLRAGNQPQHF. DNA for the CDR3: TGTGCCAGCAGCCCTTTACGGGCAGGGAACCAGCCCCAGCATTTT.

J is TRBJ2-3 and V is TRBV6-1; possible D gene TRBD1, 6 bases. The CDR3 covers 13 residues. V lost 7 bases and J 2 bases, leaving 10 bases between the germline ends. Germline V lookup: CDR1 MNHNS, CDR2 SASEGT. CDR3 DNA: TGTGCCAGCAATGACAGGATCACAGATACGCAGTATTTT. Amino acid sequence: CASNDRITDTQYF.

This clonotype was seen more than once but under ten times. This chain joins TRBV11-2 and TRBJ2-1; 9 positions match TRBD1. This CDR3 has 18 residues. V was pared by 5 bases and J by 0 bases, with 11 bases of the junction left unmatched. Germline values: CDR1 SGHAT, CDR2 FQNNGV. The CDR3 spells CASSQRTGTGSSYNEQFF. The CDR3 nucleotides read TGTGCCAGCAGCCAGAGGACCGGGACAGGGAGCTCCTACAATGAGCAGTTCTTC.

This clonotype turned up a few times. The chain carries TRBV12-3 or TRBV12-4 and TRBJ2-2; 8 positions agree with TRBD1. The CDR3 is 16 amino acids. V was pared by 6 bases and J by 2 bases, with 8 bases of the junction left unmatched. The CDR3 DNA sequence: TGTGCCAGCAGGAGGGGGGCAGGGGGCAACACCGGGGAGCTGTTTTTT. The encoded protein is CASRRGAGGNTGELFF.

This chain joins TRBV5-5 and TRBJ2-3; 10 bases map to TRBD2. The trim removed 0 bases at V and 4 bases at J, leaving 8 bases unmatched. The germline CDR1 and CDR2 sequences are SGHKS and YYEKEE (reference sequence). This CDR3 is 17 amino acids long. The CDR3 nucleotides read TGTGCCAGCAGCTTGGTGGTCGCTAGCGGGAGCGCAGATACGCAGTATTTT. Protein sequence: CASSLVVASGSADTQYF.

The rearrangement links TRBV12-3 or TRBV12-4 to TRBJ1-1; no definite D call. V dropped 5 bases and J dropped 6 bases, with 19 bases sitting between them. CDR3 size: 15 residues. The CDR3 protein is CASSRGREVDPEAFF. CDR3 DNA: TGTGCCAGCAGTCGCGGACGCGAGGTTGACCCTGAAGCTTTCTTT.

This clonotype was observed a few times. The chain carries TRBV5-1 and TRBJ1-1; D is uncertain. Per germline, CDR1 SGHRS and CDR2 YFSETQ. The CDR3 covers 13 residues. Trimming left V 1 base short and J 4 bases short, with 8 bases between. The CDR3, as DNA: TGCGCCAGCAGCTTGCCGAGGGCCACTGAAGCTTTCTTT. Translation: CASSLPRATEAFF.

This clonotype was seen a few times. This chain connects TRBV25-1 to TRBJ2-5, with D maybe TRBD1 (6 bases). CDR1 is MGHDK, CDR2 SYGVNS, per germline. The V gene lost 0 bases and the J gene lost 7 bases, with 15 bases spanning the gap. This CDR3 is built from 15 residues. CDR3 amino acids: CASSEYGRKGGTQYF. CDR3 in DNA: TGTGCCAGCAGTGAATATGGACGGAAAGGGGGGACCCAGTACTTC.

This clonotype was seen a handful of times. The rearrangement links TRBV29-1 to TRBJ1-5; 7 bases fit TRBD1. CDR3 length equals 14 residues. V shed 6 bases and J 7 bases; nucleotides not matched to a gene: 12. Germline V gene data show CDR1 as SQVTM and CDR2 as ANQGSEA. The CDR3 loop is CSVALTGSRQPQHF. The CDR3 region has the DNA TGCAGCGTCGCTCTGACAGGGTCACGGCAGCCCCAGCATTTT.

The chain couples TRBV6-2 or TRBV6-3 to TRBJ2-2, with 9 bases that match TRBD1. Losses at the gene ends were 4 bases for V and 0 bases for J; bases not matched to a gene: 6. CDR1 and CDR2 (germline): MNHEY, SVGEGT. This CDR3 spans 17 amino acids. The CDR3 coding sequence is TGTGCCAGCAGTTGGGAGACAGGGGGTCCGAACACCGGGGAGCTGTTTTTT. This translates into CASSWETGGPNTGELFF.

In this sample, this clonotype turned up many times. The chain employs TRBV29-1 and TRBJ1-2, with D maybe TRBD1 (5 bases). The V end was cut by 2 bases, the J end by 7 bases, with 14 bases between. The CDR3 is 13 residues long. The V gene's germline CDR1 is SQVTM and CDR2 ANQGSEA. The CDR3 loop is CSVERVGLGGYTF. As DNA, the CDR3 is TGCAGCGTTGAAAGAGTGGGGCTCGGTGGCTACACCTTC.

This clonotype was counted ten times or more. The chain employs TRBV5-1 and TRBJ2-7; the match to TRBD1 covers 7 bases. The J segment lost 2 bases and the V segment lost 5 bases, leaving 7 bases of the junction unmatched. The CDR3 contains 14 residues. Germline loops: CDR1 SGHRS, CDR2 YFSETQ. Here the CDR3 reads CASRRDTGAYEQYF. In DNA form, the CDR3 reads TGCGCCAGCAGGAGAGATACAGGGGCCTACGAGCAGTACTTC.

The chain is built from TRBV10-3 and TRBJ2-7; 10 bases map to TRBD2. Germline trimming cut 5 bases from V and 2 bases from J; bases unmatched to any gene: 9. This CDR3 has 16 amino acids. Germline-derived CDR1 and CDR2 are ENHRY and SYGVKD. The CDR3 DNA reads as TGTGCCATCAGTAGACACGCGACTAGCGGGCCCTACGAGCAGTACTTC. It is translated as CAISRHATSGPYEQYF.

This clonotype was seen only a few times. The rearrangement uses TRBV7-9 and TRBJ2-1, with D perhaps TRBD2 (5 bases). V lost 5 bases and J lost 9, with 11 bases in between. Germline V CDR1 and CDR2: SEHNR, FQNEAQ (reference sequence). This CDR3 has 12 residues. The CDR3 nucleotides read TGTGCCAGCAGCGAACTAGAACTTGAGCAGTTCTTC. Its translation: CASSELELEQFF. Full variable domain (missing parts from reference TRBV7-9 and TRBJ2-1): DTGVSQNPRHKITKRGQNVTFRCDPISEHNRLYWYRQTLGQGPEFLTYFQNEAQLEKSRLLSDRFSAERPKGSFSTLEIQRTEQGDSAMYLCASSELELEQFFGPGTRLTVL.

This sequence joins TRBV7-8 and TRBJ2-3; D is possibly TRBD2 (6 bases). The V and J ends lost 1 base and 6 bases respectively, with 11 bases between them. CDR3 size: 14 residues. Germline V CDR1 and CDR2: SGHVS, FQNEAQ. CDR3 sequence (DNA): TGTGCCAGCAGCTTAGGGACTATGGGGGATACGCAGTATTTT. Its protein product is CASSLGTMGDTQYF.

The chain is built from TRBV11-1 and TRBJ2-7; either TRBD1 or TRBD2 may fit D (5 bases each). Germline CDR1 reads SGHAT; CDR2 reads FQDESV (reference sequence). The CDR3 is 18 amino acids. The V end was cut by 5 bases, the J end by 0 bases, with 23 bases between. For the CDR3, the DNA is TGTGCCAGCAGCCGACCGGACTCGAGCTTGGGGGACTCCTACGAGCAGTACTTC. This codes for CASSRPDSSLGDSYEQYF.

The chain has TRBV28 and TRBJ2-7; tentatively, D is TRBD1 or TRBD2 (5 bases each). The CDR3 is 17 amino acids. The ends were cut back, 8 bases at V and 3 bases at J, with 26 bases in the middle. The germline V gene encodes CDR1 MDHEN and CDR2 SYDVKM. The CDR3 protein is CASDPGAPSSGHYEQYF. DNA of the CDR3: TGTGCCAGCGACCCCGGGGCCCCGTCCTCCGGACACTACGAGCAGTACTTC.

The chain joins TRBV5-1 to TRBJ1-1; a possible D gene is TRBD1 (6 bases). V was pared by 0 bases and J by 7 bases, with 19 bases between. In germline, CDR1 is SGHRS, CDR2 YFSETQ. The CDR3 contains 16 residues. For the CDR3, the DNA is TGCGCCAGCAGCTTGGCCCTGACAGGCCGGGAGGGTGAAGCTTTCTTT. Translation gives CASSLALTGREGEAFF.

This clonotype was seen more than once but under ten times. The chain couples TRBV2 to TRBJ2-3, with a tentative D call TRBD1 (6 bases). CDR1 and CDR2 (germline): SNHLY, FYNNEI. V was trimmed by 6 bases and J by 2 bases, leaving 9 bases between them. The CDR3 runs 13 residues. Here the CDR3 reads CASSWDNTDTQYF. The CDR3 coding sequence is TGTGCCAGCAGCTGGGACAACACAGATACGCAGTATTTT.